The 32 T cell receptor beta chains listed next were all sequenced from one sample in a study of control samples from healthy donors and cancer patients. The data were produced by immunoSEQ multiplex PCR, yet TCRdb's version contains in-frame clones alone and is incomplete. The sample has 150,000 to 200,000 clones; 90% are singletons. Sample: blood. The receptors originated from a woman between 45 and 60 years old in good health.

The CDR3 sequence: CASSLAQPQHF. The CDR3 coding sequence is TGTGCCAGCAGTTTGGCTCAGCCCCAGCATTTT. This chain joins TRBV12-3 or TRBV12-4 and TRBJ1-5, with D unresolved. The CDR3 consists of 11 residues. V dropped 3 bases and J dropped 6 bases, with 3 bases sitting between them.

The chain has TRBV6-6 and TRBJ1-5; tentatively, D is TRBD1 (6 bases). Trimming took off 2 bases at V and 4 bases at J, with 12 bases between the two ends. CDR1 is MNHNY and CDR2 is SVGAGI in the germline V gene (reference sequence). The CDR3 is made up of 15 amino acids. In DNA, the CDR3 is TGTGCCAGCAGTTACGCCCCAGGGGTTAATCAGCCCCAGCATTTT. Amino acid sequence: CASSYAPGVNQPQHF.

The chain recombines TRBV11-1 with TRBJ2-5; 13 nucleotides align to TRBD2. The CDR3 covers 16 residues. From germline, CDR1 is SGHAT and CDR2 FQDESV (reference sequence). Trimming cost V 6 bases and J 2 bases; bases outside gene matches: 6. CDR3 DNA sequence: TGTGCCAGCAGGGGAGGACTAGCGGGAGCGCAAGAGACCCAGTACTTC. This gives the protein CASRGGLAGAQETQYF.

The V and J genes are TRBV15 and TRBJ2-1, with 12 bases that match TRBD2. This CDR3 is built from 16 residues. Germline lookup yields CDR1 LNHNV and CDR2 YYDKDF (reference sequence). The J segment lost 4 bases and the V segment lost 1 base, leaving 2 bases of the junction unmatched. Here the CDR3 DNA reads TGTGCCACCAGCAGAGGACTAGCGGGGGTATACAATGAGCAGTTCTTC. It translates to CATSRGLAGVYNEQFF.

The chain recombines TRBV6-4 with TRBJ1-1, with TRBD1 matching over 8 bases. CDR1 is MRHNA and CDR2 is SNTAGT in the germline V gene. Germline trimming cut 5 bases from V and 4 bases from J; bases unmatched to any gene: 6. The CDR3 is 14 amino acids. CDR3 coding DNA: TGTGCCAGCAGTCCAGGGGGCACGGGCACTGAAGCTTTCTTT. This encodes CASSPGGTGTEAFF.

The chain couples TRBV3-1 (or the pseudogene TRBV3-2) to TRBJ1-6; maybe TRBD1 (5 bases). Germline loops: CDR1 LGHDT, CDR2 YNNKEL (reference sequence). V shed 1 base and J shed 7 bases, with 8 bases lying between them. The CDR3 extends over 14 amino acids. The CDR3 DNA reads TGTGCCAGCAGCCAAGGGGGGGGGAATTCACCCCTCCACTTT. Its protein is CASSQGGGNSPLHF.

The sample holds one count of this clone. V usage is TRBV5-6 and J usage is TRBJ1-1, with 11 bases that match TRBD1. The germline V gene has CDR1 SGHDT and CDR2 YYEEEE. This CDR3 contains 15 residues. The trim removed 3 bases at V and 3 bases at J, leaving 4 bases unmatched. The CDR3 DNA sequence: TGTGCCAGCAGCTGGAGGGACAGGGGGTACACTGAAGCTTTCTTT. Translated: CASSWRDRGYTEAFF.

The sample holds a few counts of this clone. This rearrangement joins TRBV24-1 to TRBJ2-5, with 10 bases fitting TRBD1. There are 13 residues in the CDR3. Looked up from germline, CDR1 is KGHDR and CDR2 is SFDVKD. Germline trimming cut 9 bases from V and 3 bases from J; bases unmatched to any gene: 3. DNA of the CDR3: TGTGCCACCGTGGGGACAGGGGAAGAGACCCAGTACTTC. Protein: CATVGTGEETQYF.

The CDR3, as DNA: TGTGCCAGCAGGCCTACAGGGGCTAACTATGGCTACACCTTC. Translated: CASRPTGANYGYTF. V usage is TRBV7-2 and J usage is TRBJ1-2; 7 nucleotides agree with TRBD1. Germline V gives CDR1 SGHTA, CDR2 FQGNSA. The CDR3 has 14 residues. The junction had 4 bases not matched to a gene; V was cut back by 6 bases and J by 0 bases. The full variable domain, rest sourced from reference TRBV7-2 and TRBJ1-2, is GAGVSQSPSNKVTEKGKDVELRCDPISGHTALYWYRQSLGQGLEFLIYFQGNSAPDKSGLPSDRFSAERTGGSVSTLTIQRTQQEDSAVYLCASRPTGANYGYTFGSGTRLTVV.

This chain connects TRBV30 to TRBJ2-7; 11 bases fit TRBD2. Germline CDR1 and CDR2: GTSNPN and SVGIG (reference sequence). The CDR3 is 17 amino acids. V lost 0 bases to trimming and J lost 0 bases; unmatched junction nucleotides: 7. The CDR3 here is CAWSVLTSGVFSYEQYF. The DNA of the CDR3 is TGTGCCTGGAGTGTACTGACTAGCGGGGTCTTCTCCTACGAGCAGTACTTC.

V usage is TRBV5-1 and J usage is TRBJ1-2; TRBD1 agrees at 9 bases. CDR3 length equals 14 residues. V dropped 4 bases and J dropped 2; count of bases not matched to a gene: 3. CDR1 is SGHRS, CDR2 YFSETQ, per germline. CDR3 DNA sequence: TGCGCCAGCAGCCCCGGGACAGGGAACTATGGCTACACCTTC. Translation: CASSPGTGNYGYTF.

The CDR3 reads CASSLTGGSHHEQYF. DNA for the CDR3: TGTGCCAGCAGTCTAACAGGGGGCTCTCACCACGAGCAGTACTTC. This chain connects TRBV6-5 to TRBJ2-7; 9 bases agree with TRBD1. V lost 5 bases and J lost 5; bases outside the gene matches: 10. CDR1 is MNHEY and CDR2 is SVGAGI in the germline V gene. The CDR3 spans 15 residues.

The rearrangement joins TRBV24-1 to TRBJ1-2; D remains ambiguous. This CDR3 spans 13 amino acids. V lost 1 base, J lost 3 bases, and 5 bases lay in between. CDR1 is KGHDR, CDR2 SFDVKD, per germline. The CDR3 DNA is TGTGCCACCAGTGATTTCCCCTACTATGGCTACACCTTC. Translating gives CATSDFPYYGYTF.

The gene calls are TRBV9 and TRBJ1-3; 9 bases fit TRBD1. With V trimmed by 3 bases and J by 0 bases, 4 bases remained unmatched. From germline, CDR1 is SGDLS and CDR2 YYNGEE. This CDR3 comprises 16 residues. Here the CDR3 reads CASSATGGSSGNTIYF. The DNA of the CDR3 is TGTGCCAGCAGCGCGACAGGGGGAAGCTCTGGAAACACCATATATTTT. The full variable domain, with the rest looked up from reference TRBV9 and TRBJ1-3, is DSGVTQTPKHLITATGQRVTLRCSPRSGDLSVYWYQQSLDQGLQFLIQYYNGEERAKGNILERFSAQQFPDLHSELNLSSLELGDSALYFCASSATGGSSGNTIYFGEGSWLTVV.

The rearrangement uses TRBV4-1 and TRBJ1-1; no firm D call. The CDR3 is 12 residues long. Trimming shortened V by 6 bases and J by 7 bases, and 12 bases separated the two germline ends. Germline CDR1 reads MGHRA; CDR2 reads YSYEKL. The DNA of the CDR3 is TGCGCCAGCAGACCCGAGACTGGTGAAGCTTTCTTT. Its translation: CASRPETGEAFF.

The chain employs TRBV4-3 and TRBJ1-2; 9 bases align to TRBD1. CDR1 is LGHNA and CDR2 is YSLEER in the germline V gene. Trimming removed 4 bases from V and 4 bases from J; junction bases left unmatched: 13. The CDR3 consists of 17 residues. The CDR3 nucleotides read TGCGCCAGCAGCCTGCTCAGGACAGGGGCCAGGGGCTATGGCTACACCTTC. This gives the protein CASSLLRTGARGYGYTF.

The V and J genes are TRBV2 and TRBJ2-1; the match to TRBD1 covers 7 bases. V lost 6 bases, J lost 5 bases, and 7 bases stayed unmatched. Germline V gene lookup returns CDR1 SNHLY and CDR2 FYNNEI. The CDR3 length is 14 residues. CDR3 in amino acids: CASSTGEFNNEQFF. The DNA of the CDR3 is TGTGCCAGCAGCACAGGGGAGTTCAACAATGAGCAGTTCTTC.

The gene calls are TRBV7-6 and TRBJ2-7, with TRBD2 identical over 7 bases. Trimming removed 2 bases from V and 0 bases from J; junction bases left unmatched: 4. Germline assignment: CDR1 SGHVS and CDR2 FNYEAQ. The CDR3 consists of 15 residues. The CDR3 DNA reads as TGTGCCAGCAGCTTACAAGGGACTACCTCCTACGAGCAGTACTTC. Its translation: CASSLQGTTSYEQYF.

The CDR3 spells CASSLGQGSQYF. In DNA, the CDR3 is TGTGCCAGCAGCTTAGGGCAGGGGTCCCAGTACTTC. J is TRBJ2-5 and V is TRBV11-1; D may be TRBD1 (6 bases). The CDR3 has 12 amino acids. Germline V gene lookup returns CDR1 SGHAT and CDR2 FQDESV (reference sequence). V lost 1 base and J lost 9, with 9 bases in between.

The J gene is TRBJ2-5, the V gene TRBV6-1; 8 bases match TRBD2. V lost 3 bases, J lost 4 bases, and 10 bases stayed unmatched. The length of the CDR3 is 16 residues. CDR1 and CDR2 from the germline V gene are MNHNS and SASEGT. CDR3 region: CASSEAYSGAGETQYF. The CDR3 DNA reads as TGTGCCAGCAGTGAGGCGTATAGCGGGGCGGGAGAGACCCAGTACTTC.

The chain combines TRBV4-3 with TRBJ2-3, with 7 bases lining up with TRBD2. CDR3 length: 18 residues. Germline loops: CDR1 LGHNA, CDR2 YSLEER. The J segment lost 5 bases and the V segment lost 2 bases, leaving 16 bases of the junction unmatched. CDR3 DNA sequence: TGCGCCAGCAGCCAAAGAAGCCCCCGGGGAGGGACGGTAGATACGCAGTATTTT. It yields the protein CASSQRSPRGGTVDTQYF.

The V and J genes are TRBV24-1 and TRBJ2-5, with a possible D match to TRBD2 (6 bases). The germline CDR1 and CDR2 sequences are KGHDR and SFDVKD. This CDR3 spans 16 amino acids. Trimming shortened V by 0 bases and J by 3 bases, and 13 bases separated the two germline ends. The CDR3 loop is CATSDLPGREEETQYF. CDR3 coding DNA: TGTGCCACCAGTGATTTGCCCGGCAGGGAGGAAGAGACCCAGTACTTC.

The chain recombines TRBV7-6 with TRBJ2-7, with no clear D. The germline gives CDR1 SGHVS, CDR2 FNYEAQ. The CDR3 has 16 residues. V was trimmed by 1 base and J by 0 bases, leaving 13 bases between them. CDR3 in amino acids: CASSLGVRPSSYEQYF. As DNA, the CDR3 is TGTGCCAGCAGCTTAGGCGTTAGACCAAGCTCCTACGAGCAGTACTTC.

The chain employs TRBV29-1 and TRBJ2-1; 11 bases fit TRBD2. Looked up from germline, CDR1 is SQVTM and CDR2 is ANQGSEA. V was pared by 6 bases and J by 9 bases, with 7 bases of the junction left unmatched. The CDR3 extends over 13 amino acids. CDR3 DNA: TGCAGCGTACAACTAGCGGGAGCAGGTGAGCAGTTCTTC. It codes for CSVQLAGAGEQFF.

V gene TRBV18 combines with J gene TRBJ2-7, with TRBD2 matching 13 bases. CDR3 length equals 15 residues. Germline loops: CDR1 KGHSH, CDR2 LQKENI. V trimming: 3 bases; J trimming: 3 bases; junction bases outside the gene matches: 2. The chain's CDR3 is CASSPGLAGVYEQYF. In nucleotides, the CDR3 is TGTGCCAGCTCACCCGGACTAGCGGGAGTCTACGAGCAGTACTTC.

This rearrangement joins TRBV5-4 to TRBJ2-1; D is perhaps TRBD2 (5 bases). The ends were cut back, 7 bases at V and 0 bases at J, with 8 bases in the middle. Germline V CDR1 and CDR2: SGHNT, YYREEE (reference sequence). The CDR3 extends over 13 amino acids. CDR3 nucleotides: TGTGCCAGCGGGGAGCGCTCCTACAATGAGCAGTTCTTC. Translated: CASGERSYNEQFF. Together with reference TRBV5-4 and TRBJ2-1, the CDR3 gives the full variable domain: ETGVTQSPTHLIKTRGQQVTLRCSSQSGHNTVSWYQQALGQGPQFIFQYYREEENGRGNFPPRFSGLQFPNYSSELNVNALELDDSALYLCASGERSYNEQFFGPGTRLTVL.

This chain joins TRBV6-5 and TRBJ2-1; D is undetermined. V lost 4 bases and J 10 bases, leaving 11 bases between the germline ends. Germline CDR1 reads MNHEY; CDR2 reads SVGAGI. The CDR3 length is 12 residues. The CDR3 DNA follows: TGTGCCAGCAGTTCCGCCTTGAGCGAGCAGTTCTTC. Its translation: CASSSALSEQFF.

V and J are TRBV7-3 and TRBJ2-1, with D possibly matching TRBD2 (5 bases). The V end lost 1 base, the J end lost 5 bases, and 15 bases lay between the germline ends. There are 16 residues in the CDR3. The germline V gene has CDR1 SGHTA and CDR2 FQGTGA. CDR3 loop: CASSLMTGRFDNEQFF. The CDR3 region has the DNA TGTGCCAGCAGCTTAATGACGGGAAGGTTCGACAATGAGCAGTTCTTC.

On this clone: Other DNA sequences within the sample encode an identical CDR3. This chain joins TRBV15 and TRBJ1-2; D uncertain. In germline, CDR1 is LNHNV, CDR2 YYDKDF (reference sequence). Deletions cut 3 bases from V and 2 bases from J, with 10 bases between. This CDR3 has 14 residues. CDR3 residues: CATSRDQGNYGYTF. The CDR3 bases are TGTGCCACCAGCAGGGATCAAGGGAACTATGGCTACACCTTC.

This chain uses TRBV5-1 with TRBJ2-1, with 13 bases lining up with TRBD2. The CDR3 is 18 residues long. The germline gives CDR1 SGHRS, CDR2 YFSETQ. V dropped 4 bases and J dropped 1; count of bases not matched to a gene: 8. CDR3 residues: CASSPGTSGIESYNEQFF. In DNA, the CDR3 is TGCGCCAGCAGCCCAGGGACTAGCGGGATAGAGTCCTACAATGAGCAGTTCTTC.

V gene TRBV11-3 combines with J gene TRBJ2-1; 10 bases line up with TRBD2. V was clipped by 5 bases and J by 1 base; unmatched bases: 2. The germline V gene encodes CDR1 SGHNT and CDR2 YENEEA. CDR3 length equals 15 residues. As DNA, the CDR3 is TGTGCCAGCAGCAATAGCGGGGGGTCCTACAATGAGCAGTTCTTC. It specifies CASSNSGGSYNEQFF. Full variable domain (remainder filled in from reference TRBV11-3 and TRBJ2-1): EAGVVQSPRYKIIEKKQPVAFWCNPISGHNTLYWYLQNLGQGPELLIRYENEEAVDDSQLPKDRFSAERLKGVDSTLKIQPAELGDSAVYLCASSNSGGSYNEQFFGPGTRLTVL.

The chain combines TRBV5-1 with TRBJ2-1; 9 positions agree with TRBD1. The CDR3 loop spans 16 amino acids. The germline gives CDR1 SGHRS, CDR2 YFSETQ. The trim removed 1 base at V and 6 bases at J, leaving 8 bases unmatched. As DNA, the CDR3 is TGCGCCAGCAGCTTGTTATCTGGACAGGGGTCCAATGAGCAGTTCTTC. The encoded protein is CASSLLSGQGSNEQFF.